The 17 T cell receptor beta chains in this list originate from one sample, sequenced in a study of CD8+ T cells in alopecia areata. Once RNA had been extracted, it was reverse transcribed into cDNA to act as the sequencing template. Some clones are missing from TCRdb's copy, which holds only in-frame ones; the method was immunoSEQ multiplex PCR. The sample lists about 200,000 clones, 56% occurring once. The sample was CD8+ T cells sorted from blood. These receptor sequences come from a human donor in good health.

The chain employs TRBV4-1 and TRBJ1-2; possibly TRBD1 for D (6 bases). The germline CDR1 and CDR2 sequences are MGHRA and YSYEKL. This CDR3 comprises 15 residues. The germline V and J ends were trimmed by 1 base and 4 bases, with 13 bases remaining between them. This CDR3 is CASSQVQGSTYGYTF. CDR3 nucleotides: TGCGCCAGCAGCCAAGTACAGGGCAGTACCTATGGCTACACCTTC.

This clone was seen a handful of times. The rearrangement joins TRBV5-1 to TRBJ2-1, with D unclear. CDR3 length equals 11 residues. V was pared by 7 bases and J by 8 bases, with 10 bases between. Per germline, CDR1 SGHRS and CDR2 YFSETQ. The CDR3 reads CASAPGDEQFF. The CDR3 nucleotides read TGCGCCAGCGCCCCTGGGGATGAGCAGTTCTTC. Based on the CDR3 plus reference TRBV5-1 and TRBJ2-1, the full variable domain is KAGVTQTPRYLIKTRGQQVTLSCSPISGHRSVSWYQQTPGQGLQFLFEYFSETQRNKGNFPGRFSGRQFSNSRSEMNVSTLELGDSALYLCASAPGDEQFFGPGTRLTVL.

The gene calls are TRBV7-6 and TRBJ1-1; TRBD1 agrees at 10 bases. The CDR3 sequence is 15 residues long. The germline V gene encodes CDR1 SGHVS and CDR2 FNYEAQ. With V trimmed by 5 bases and J by 1 base, 4 bases remained unmatched. CDR3 sequence reads: CASSGTGDKNTEAFF. The CDR3 DNA sequence: TGTGCCAGCAGCGGGACAGGGGATAAGAACACTGAAGCTTTCTTT.

This clone was seen more than once but under ten times. This chain uses TRBV9 with TRBJ2-5; D might be TRBD2 (6 bases). Trimming cost V 4 bases and J 5 bases, with 12 bases left between them. This CDR3 contains 13 residues. The germline V gene has CDR1 SGDLS and CDR2 YYNGEE. The CDR3 spells CASSRDSRETQYF. The CDR3 nucleotides are TGTGCCAGCAGCAGGGACTCCCGGGAGACCCAGTACTTC.

The rearrangement links TRBV25-1 to TRBJ1-2; 7 bases match TRBD1. Trimming at V came to 3 bases and at J to 2 bases, leaving 3 bases not matched to a gene. The CDR3 runs to 14 residues. Germline V CDR1 and CDR2: MGHDK, SYGVNS. The CDR3 protein is CASSDVTGNYGYTF. The CDR3 nucleotides are TGTGCCAGCAGTGACGTGACAGGGAACTATGGCTACACCTTC.

The chain employs TRBV11-3 and TRBJ2-1, with 8 bases matching TRBD2. From germline, CDR1 is SGHNT and CDR2 YENEEA. The CDR3 has 16 amino acids. The V gene end was trimmed by 4 bases and the J gene end by 8 bases; junction bases not matched to a gene: 13. The CDR3 DNA sequence: TGTGCCAGCAGCTCCGGGGGGGAGTCCCTTGACCATGAGCAGTTCTTC. Translation: CASSSGGESLDHEQFF.

The gene calls are TRBV5-1 and TRBJ2-7, with unresolved D. Germline V gene sequence: CDR1 SGHRS, CDR2 YFSETQ. Trimming pared 0 bases from V and 2 bases from J, leaving 9 bases between. This CDR3 has 14 amino acids. In DNA, the CDR3 is TGCGCCAGCAGCTTGGGCAGTACGGCCTACGAGCAGTACTTC. Translated, it gives CASSLGSTAYEQYF.

The gene calls are TRBV5-1 and TRBJ2-2; D ambiguous. Per the germline V gene, CDR1 is SGHRS and CDR2 is YFSETQ. The V gene lost 3 bases and the J gene lost 6 bases, with 3 bases spanning the gap. The CDR3 contains 11 residues. The CDR3 here is CASSWAGELFF. CDR3 bases: TGCGCCAGCAGCTGGGCCGGGGAGCTGTTTTTT.

The genes are TRBV10-2 and TRBJ2-2; no firm D call. CDR3 length equals 12 residues. Trimming shortened V by 6 bases and J by 4 bases, and 6 bases separated the two germline ends. The germline gives CDR1 WSHSY, CDR2 SAAADI. This chain's CDR3 is CASRIITGELFF. DNA for the CDR3: TGCGCCAGCAGAATTATCACCGGGGAGCTGTTTTTT.

The V gene is TRBV7-8, the J gene TRBJ2-1; D possibly uses TRBD1 or TRBD2 (6 bases each). Germline-derived CDR1 and CDR2 are SGHVS and FQNEAQ. Trimming took off 5 bases at V and 3 bases at J, with 17 bases between the two ends. This CDR3 contains 16 residues. The CDR3 region has the DNA TGTGCCAGCAGCCTCCAGGCGGGACAAGTCTACAATGAGCAGTTCTTC. Its translation: CASSLQAGQVYNEQFF.

V gene TRBV6-5 combines with J gene TRBJ1-1; D unclear. Germline CDR1 MNHEY, CDR2 SVGAGI. V gave up 0 bases and J gave up 7 bases, with 12 bases separating them. The CDR3 totals 14 residues. CDR3 sequence: CASSYSKGMDEAFF. The CDR3 region has the DNA TGTGCCAGCAGTTACTCCAAGGGAATGGATGAAGCTTTCTTT.

The rearrangement uses TRBV5-6 and TRBJ1-5; D gene ambiguous. V was shortened by 0 bases and J by 1 base, with 5 bases between the two germline ends. This CDR3 comprises 14 residues. The V gene's germline CDR1 is SGHDT and CDR2 YYEEEE. In nucleotides, the CDR3 is TGTGCCAGCAGCTTGGGTTTCAGCAATCAGCCCCAGCATTTT. Its protein product is CASSLGFSNQPQHF.

Turning to this clone: The conserved phenylalanine or tryptophan normally closing the CDR3 is absent here, so this likely arose from a read error. The DNA is left out, because the CDR3 cannot be placed on it with certainty; the CDR3 is given as TCRdb lists it. This sequence joins TRBV5-4 and TRBJ1-2. The germline CDR1 and CDR2 sequences are SGHNT and YYREEE (reference sequence). The CDR3 comprises 12 residues, both ends counted. The CDR3 loop reads CASSLGTQDPLI.

This chain connects TRBV5-4 to TRBJ1-1; D is undetermined. Trimming removed 5 bases from V and 5 bases from J, with 16 bases in between. The CDR3 totals 14 residues. Germline loops: CDR1 SGHNT, CDR2 YYREEE (reference sequence). This CDR3 reads CASSSNGGWTEAFF. The CDR3 region has the DNA TGTGCCAGCAGTTCCAATGGAGGCTGGACTGAAGCTTTCTTT.

The chain recombines TRBV4-1 with TRBJ2-4; TRBD2 agrees at 8 bases. The CDR3 length is 16 residues. Germline assignment: CDR1 MGHRA and CDR2 YSYEKL. J gave up 0 bases and V 4 bases, and 5 bases lay outside the gene matches. DNA for the CDR3: TGCGCCAGCAGCCCCCGCGGGGGGATAGCCAAAAACATTCAGTACTTC. Amino acids: CASSPRGGIAKNIQYF.

The J gene is TRBJ2-3, the V gene TRBV19, with 8 bases aligning to TRBD2. V dropped 1 base and J dropped 4; count of bases not matched to a gene: 7. CDR1 is LNHDA, CDR2 SQIVND, per germline (reference sequence). The CDR3 is 16 residues long. Written as DNA, the CDR3 is TGTGCCAGTAGTATAGTGCCGGGGGGGCAAGCAGATACGCAGTATTTT. Protein sequence: CASSIVPGGQADTQYF.

This clone has more than one count but fewer than ten. The chain combines TRBV30 with TRBJ2-7; no reliable D call. CDR1 GTSNPN and CDR2 SVGIG come from the germline V gene (reference sequence). V was shortened by 8 bases and J by 6 bases, with 14 bases between the two germline ends. The CDR3 sequence is 11 residues long. The CDR3 spells CAGWSPGEQYF. DNA of the CDR3: TGTGCCGGGTGGAGTCCGGGCGAGCAGTACTTC. The whole variable domain, remainder taken from reference TRBV30 and TRBJ2-7, is SQTIHQWPATLVQPVGSPLSLECTVEGTSNPNLYWYRQAAGRGLQLLFYSVGIGQISSEVPQNLSASRPQDRQFILSSKKLLLSDSGFYLCAGWSPGEQYFGPGTRLTVT.